These 5 T cell receptor beta chains were all obtained from the same sample, sequenced in a study of blood T cell repertoires in COVID-19. Produced via immunoSEQ multiplex PCR; TCRdb's table is partial and in-frame only. The sample comprises about 200,000 clones, about 81% of which are singletons, and 8% to 9% rests with the top ten. The sequenced material came from peripheral blood. Receptors were obtained from a woman over 75 with COVID-19, enrolled during active disease.

The gene calls are TRBV28 and TRBJ2-1; a weak D match, TRBD2 (6 bases). The CDR3 contains 15 residues. The V gene's germline CDR1 is MDHEN and CDR2 SYDVKM. The V end lost 2 bases, the J end lost 5 bases, and 13 bases lay between the germline ends. The CDR3 sequence: CASSLITSRNNEQFF. Here the CDR3 DNA reads TGTGCCAGCAGTTTAATCACTAGCCGCAACAATGAGCAGTTCTTC.

J is TRBJ1-5 and V is TRBV2, with 8 bases identical to TRBD1. CDR3 size: 14 residues. Germline assignment: CDR1 SNHLY and CDR2 FYNNEI. Trimming took 6 bases from V and 7 from J; bases not matched to a gene: 8. As DNA, the CDR3 is TGTGCCAGCAGACTGACAGGGGCAGGCCAGCCCCAGCATTTT. Amino acids: CASRLTGAGQPQHF.

This chain connects TRBV28 to TRBJ1-1; D is undetermined. V was clipped by 5 bases and J by 10 bases, with 23 bases between them. This CDR3 contains 15 residues. Germline loops: CDR1 MDHEN, CDR2 SYDVKM. For the CDR3, the DNA is TGTGCCAGCAGTACATCCGGGAGCCCCCGAGACGGAGCTTTCTTT. Translation gives CASSTSGSPRDGAFF.

The chain couples TRBV6-5 to TRBJ1-6; D call uncertain. The CDR3 spans 13 residues. Germline V gives CDR1 MNHEY, CDR2 SVGAGI. The CDR3 DNA reads as TGTGCTTCGGGTAGCTCCTATAATTCACCCCTCCACTTT. Protein: CASGSSYNSPLHF.

The chain carries TRBV27 and TRBJ2-6; weak D call: TRBD1 (5 bases). This CDR3 contains 15 residues. V was clipped by 7 bases and J by 2 bases, with 12 bases between them. CDR1 is MNHEY, CDR2 SMNVEV, per germline (reference sequence). The CDR3 loop is CASTHKGTGANVLTF. In DNA form, the CDR3 reads TGTGCCAGCACCCATAAGGGGACTGGGGCCAACGTCCTGACTTTC.